Described below is a single TCR beta chain sequence and its context. What it binds is unknown. The data were obtained in a study of blood T cells in healthy people across ages. The overall study: When template switching was applied, about one barcoded beta molecule was captured per two T cells. General study findings and limits: Diversity of TCR beta per million T cells declined in a roughly linear way with age.

This CDR3 is built from 15 residues. Between the trimmed V and J ends, which lost 7 bases and 6 bases, there was a span of 18 bases. CDR1 is KGHDR and CDR2 is SFDVKD in the germline V gene. Alongside a J-beta primer mix, a sample-barcoded 5' primer served in a second PCR lasting about 7 to 12 cycles. TCRdb re-analysed the 5' RACE reads in MiXCR, keeping a single row per CDR3 protein. This table has about 1.4 million distinct CDR3 sequences, around 59% appearing once. The sequenced sample was blood. The genes are TRBV24-1 and TRBJ1-5, with D possibly being TRBD1 (6 bases). The TCR was taken from a man aged 18 to 30 in good health. CDR3 amino acids: CATSPAGPRGQPQHF. The CDR3 DNA is TGTGCCACCAGCCCCGCGGGACCCAGGGGTCAGCCCCAGCATTTT.